A selection of T cell receptor beta chains follows, all from one sample in a study of shared clonotypes between healthy human individuals. The protocol was immunoSEQ multiplex PCR, while the TCRdb copy is restricted to in-frame clones and leaves out a portion. The table includes about 2,100,000 clones, about 93% detected once. The sequenced material came from naive CD8+ T cells from PBMCs. These receptors came from a man between 18 and 29 years old in good health. Some clones in this sample may be carry-over from other donors' samples. Both conserved end residues are part of each CDR3. D genes are given only for firm matches. Clone size is not always given. Where it is, it says once, few, many or a class for expanded clones.

V gene,D gene,clone size,CDR3 protein
TRBV27,NA,NA,CASTQYGGQWAYEQYF
TRBV11-1,NA,NA,CASSFGGGSYEQYF
TRBV19,NA,NA,CASSLQEEETQYF
TRBV27,NA,NA,CASSDWGPMDEQYF
TRBV10-3,NA,NA,CAISADSGRGTLYEQYF
TRBV25-1,NA,NA,CASSEYRTDTPVYGYTF
TRBV27,NA,NA,CASSLIFGQPQHF
TRBV29-1,NA,few,CSPILGPRSTEAFF
TRBV6-5,TRBD1,NA,CASSLNRGEGYTF
TRBV9,NA,NA,CASSPGGNTEAFF
TRBV7-8,NA,NA,CASSLGARKDYGYTF
TRBV5-1,TRBD1,NA,CASSRGTGALDETQYF
TRBV5-1,NA,NA,CASSLGLANNEQFF
TRBV10-2,NA,NA,CASSDSHYLYNEQFF
TRBV19,NA,once,CASSIKGPSNTGELFF
TRBV9,NA,NA,CASSDPLYADTQYF
TRBV21-1,NA,few,CASSNNYRRNPRGNTEAFF
TRBV4-1,NA,once,CASSHQGLAVNYGYTF
TRBV6-5,NA,NA,CASRSRGTYETQYF
TRBV11-2,TRBD1,NA,CASSSRTGASYNEQFF
TRBV28,TRBD1,NA,CASSLSRTGGFGNTIYF
TRBV6-5,NA,NA,CASSYFGGQGDTQYF
TRBV4-1,NA,NA,CASSLAQELYEQYF
TRBV9,TRBD2,NA,CASSAPTSGRVYNEQFF
TRBV14,NA,NA,CASSLEMGDNEQFF
TRBV6-5,NA,NA,CASRRRSPNYGYTF
TRBV7-2,NA,NA,CASSPDIRQYYTF